This TCR beta chain emerged from a study of regulatory T cells in long-lasting Graves disease. The germline V gene encodes CDR1 DFQATT and CDR2 SNEGSKA (reference sequence). V shed 1 base and J 2 bases; nucleotides not matched to a gene: 0. CDR3 size: 15 residues. This sample's time point: newly diagnosed GD, antithyroid drugs for less than 3 months. From PBMCs, RNA was extracted and then used to make the TCR library. Study-level findings and limits: Gene preferences differed: TRBV28, TRBJ1-2, TRBJ2-5 in persistent cases. Reduced TCR diversity was observed in persistent Graves' patients versus newly diagnosed patients.

To make TCR beta libraries, researchers used iRepertoire HTBI primers and Arm-PCR of CDR3 regions. TCRdb ran MiXCR on the multiplex PCR reads and lists one entry per CDR3 protein. The table lists some 500,000 distinct CDR3 sequences, approximately 12% of them singletons. Ten or more counts support this clonotype. Its antigen is not identified. Another study also made use of these data, one on T cells in Graves' hyperthyroidism and ophthalmopathy. That report adds: Blood shared most expanded thyroid clonotypes above 0.001. The model's output predicted ophthalmopathy at a median of about 6.5 months prior to onset.

The receptor comes from a man aged 25 to 40 with Graves disease. The rearrangement joins TRBV20-1 to TRBJ2-1; 12 nucleotides match TRBD2. The material sequenced was peripheral blood mononuclear cells (PBMCs), taken at new diagnosis, from a patient treated with antithyroid drugs. CDR3 coding DNA: TGCAGTGCTAGAGGGACTAGCGGGACCTACAATGAGCAGTTCTTC. This translates into CSARGTSGTYNEQFF.